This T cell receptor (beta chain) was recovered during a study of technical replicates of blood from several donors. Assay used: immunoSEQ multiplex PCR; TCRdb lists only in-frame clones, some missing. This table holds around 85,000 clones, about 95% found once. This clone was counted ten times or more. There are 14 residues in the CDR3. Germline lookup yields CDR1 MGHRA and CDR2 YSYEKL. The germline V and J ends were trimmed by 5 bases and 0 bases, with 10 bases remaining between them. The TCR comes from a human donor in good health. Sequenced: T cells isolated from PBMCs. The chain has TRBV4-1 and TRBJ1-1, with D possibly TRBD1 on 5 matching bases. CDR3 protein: CASSYGQLNTEAFF. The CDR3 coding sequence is TGCGCCAGCAGCTACGGACAATTGAACACTGAAGCTTTCTTT.